This T cell receptor beta chain was retrieved from a study of CD8+ T cells in alopecia areata. Investigators isolated RNA and reverse transcribed it into cDNA to act as the sequencing template. Sequenced by immunoSEQ multiplex PCR; TCRdb stores in-frame clones only, minus some. This sample has roughly 250,000 clones, with 67% found just once. Source: CD4+ T cells sorted from blood, taken at week 0. The source is a human donor with alopecia areata.

In DNA form, the CDR3 reads TGCAGCGTTGGGGAGACTGGGGCCAACGTCCTGACTTTC. Translating gives CSVGETGANVLTF. This rearrangement joins TRBV29-1 to TRBJ2-6; D is possibly TRBD2 (5 bases). The length of the CDR3 is 13 residues. Germline CDR1 reads SQVTM; CDR2 reads ANQGSEA. Trimming cost V 4 bases and J 2 bases, with 6 bases left between them.